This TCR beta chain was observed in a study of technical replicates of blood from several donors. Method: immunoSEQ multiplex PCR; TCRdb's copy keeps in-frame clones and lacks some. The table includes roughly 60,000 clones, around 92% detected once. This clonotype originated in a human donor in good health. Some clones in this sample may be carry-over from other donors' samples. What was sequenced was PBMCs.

CDR3: CASSLGAGFWDTQYF. Here the CDR3 DNA reads TGTGCCAGCAGCTTAGGGGCAGGGTTTTGGGATACGCAGTATTTT. The V call is TRBV7-6, the J call TRBJ2-3, with D possibly TRBD1 on 5 matching bases. The V and J ends lost 1 base and 6 bases respectively, with 14 bases between them. CDR1 is SGHVS, CDR2 FNYEAQ, per germline. The CDR3 totals 15 residues. Using reference TRBV7-6 and TRBJ2-3 for the parts outside the CDR3, the full variable domain is GAGVSQSPRYKVTKRGQDVALRCDPISGHVSLYWYRQALGQGPEFLTYFNYEAQQDKSGLPNDRFSAERPEGSISTLTIQRTEQRDSAMYRCASSLGAGFWDTQYFGPGTRLTVL.